This T cell receptor (beta chain) was retrieved from a study of neoadjuvant nivolumab and ipilimumab in lung cancer. Findings of the study overall: From pretherapy to surgery, tumor richness and clonality rose with dual therapy. Resected tumors had greater TCR richness and clonality than uninvolved lung.

Concerning this clone itself: The antigen is undetermined.

Repertoires were generated with immunoSEQ multiplex PCR, while TCRdb's copy carries only in-frame clones and drops some. This table holds 45,000 to 55,000 clones, around nine tenths found once. CDR3 length: 15 residues. Germline-derived CDR1 and CDR2 are SQVTM and ANQGSEA. V shed 6 bases, J shed 6 bases, and the junction held 12 bases outside the gene matches. The V and J genes are TRBV29-1 and TRBJ2-3, with 10 bases aligning to TRBD2. This receptor was taken from an adult with non-small cell lung cancer. Some clones in this sample may be carry-over from other donors' samples. Sequenced here: blood, sampled before neoadjuvant nivolumab, alone or with ipilimumab. In DNA, the CDR3 is TGCAGCGTCCAGGGGCTAGCGGGAGAGGGTGATACGCAGTATTTT. Amino acid sequence: CSVQGLAGEGDTQYF.